This T cell receptor (beta chain) was obtained from a study of blood T cell repertoires in COVID-19. This clone was seen a single time. Clones were sequenced by immunoSEQ multiplex PCR, and TCRdb holds only the in-frame ones, with some missing. The sample yields roughly 250,000 clones, around nine tenths seen once. The TCR comes from a man in his forties or fifties who had recovered from COVID-19. Sequenced: peripheral blood.

The CDR3: CATNAGGRVTEAFF. The CDR3 region has the DNA TGTGCCACCAACGCCGGGGGGAGGGTCACTGAAGCTTTCTTT. The chain carries TRBV5-8 and TRBJ1-1, with D maybe TRBD1 (5 bases). The CDR3 length is 14 residues. Germline CDR1 SGHTS, CDR2 YDEGEE. Trimming took 9 bases from V and 4 from J, leaving 19 bases between them.